This TCR beta chain was found in a study of OX40 agonist ivuxolimab in advanced cancers. The wider study: Dose-escalation subjects each had hepatocellular carcinoma, melanoma, renal cell or head and neck cancer. Overall study findings and caveats: By week 6 at 0.1 to 3.0 mg/kg, blood CD4+ and CD8+ T cells had expanded clonally. Clonal expansion was among the lowest in partial responders at 0.1-3.0 mg/kg, especially CD8+. On average, a greater number of expanded clones characterised CD8+ T cells relative to CD4+.

A word on this clone: The antigen remains undetermined.

This table comes from immunoSEQ multiplex PCR, and its TCRdb copy is limited to in-frame clones, with some not included. The profile shows roughly 100,000 clones, 92% of them singletons. Germline V gene data show CDR1 as SGHDN and CDR2 as FVKESK. This CDR3 is 14 amino acids long. V was clipped by 6 bases and J by 3 bases, with 14 bases between them. The rearrangement links TRBV14 to TRBJ1-1; D ambiguous. Material: CD4+ or CD8+ T cells sorted from blood, obtained in a trial of the OX40 agonist ivuxolimab. This TCR came from an adult with an advanced solid tumor such as melanoma, head and neck, liver or kidney cancer. CDR3 sequence (DNA): TGTGCCAGCAGTGGGCCGAGATGGGACACTGAAGCTTTCTTT. The encoded protein is CASSGPRWDTEAFF.